The T cell receptor beta chain under discussion was sequenced for a study of control samples from healthy donors and cancer patients. V shed 0 bases and J 6 bases; nucleotides not matched to a gene: 7. This CDR3 is 15 amino acids long. Germline V lookup: CDR1 SGHRS, CDR2 YFSETQ. Profiling relied on immunoSEQ multiplex PCR, and the TCRdb table lists in-frame clones only, not all of them. This table has 100,000 to 150,000 clones, 80% to 90% appearing once. The specimen sequenced was blood. V is TRBV5-1 and J is TRBJ2-5; TRBD2 matches 8 bases. The sequence was collected from a man between 60 and 75 years old in good health. For the CDR3, the DNA is TGCGCCAGCAGCTTGGCTGCGGGGGGCCAGCAGACCCAGTACTTC. It encodes CASSLAAGGQQTQYF.